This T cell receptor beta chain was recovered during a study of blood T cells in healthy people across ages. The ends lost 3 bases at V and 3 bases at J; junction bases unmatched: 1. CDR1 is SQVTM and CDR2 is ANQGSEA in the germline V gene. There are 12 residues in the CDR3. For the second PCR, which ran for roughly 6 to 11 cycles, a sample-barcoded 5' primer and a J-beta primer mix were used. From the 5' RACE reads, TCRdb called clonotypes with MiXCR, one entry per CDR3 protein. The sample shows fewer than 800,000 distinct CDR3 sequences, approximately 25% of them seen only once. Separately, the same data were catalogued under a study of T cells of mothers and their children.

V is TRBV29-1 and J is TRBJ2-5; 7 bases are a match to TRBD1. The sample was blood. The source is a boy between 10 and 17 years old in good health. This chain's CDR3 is CSVDTGEETQYF. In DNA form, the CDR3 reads TGCAGCGTTGACACAGGGGAAGAGACCCAGTACTTC.